This TCR beta chain was identified during a study of blood T cell repertoires in COVID-19 (TCRdb year 2020). For the wider study: The collaborator samples originated in the United States, Italy and Spain and spanned the acute and convalescent phases of COVID-19. Where available, HLA class I and class II types were taken from metadata supplied by the sample provider and were not determined by assay-based typing. Subjects who had been exposed to COVID-19, were actively infected with it, or had recovered from it provided the deeply sampled blood TCRbeta repertoires that made up the dataset. Nearly every sample came with metadata listing a de-identified subject ID, COVID-19 status, age in years and sex. The prospective study material was composed of cDNA or gDNA derived from T cells, B-cell-depleted T cells, or PBMCs. A freely available public database, intended as a resource for researchers studying the immune response to SARS-CoV-2, is where the repertoires were released. Samples came from the ongoing ImmuneRACE study (first 160 participants) plus 1,254 subjects from 6 global collaborators. Overall study results and their limits: The quantity of clinical and demographic metadata differed by source and by participant and was supplied without curation.

CDR1 and CDR2 (MNHEY, SMNVEV) derive from the germline V gene (reference sequence). Taken from cysteine to phenylalanine, the CDR3 has 14 residues. The sequence is cut down to CDR3 DNA, 42 bases in frame from base 1. Compared with germline, V lacks 4 bases and J lacks 4 bases; bases without a gene match: 6. TCRbeta CDR3 regions were amplified from genomic DNA using the immunoSEQ Assay, a bias-controlled multiplex PCR. Per the source publication's procedure: Nucleated cell counts per sample were estimated from amplification of reference gene primers within the assay. To quantify the absolute abundance of each unique TCRbeta CDR3 rearrangement, sequence reads were collapsed and filtered. For each sample, productive Simpson clonality was calculated as the square root of Simpson's diversity index over productive rearrangements. Entries here come from immuneACCESS through TCRdb and include only in-frame sequences with V and J called. Some clones fail to appear in such tables; in the studies checked, an unresolved V gene covers under half of the shortfall, and the cause of the remainder is unknown. The V and J calls and the clone size are those of that table, but D and trimming were determined from the DNA. The table for this sample lists about 74,000 clones; 90% of them were counted only once. The biggest ten clones account for approximately 9% of the sample.

Regarding this clone: It lacks a known antigen. Per-base quality was not reported, and no clone a single base away is much larger than it.

Collaborating institutions collected whole blood in K2EDTA tubes following their own protocols. For TCRbeta analysis, collaborators shipped samples as frozen whole blood, isolated PBMCs, or DNA extracted from either of those sample types. The sequence was collected from a human donor in a cohort sampled during active COVID-19. The sequence links TRBV27 to TRBJ2-7; 8 bases in the middle match TRBD2. Sequencing was performed on peripheral blood. The CDR3 region has the sequence CASSSGLVSYEQYF. The nucleotides read TGTGCCAGCAGTTCGGGACTAGTTTCGTACGAGCAGTACTTC.